The following is a T cell receptor beta chain sequence with its context. The length of the CDR3 is 14 residues. V was clipped by 3 bases and J by 1 base, with 6 bases between them. The germline V gene encodes CDR1 MNHEY and CDR2 SMNVEV (reference sequence). Produced via immunoSEQ multiplex PCR; TCRdb's table is partial and in-frame only. The sample includes roughly 200,000 clones, over 80% of them seen just once. The data derive from a study of blood T cell repertoires in COVID-19. V usage is TRBV27 and J usage is TRBJ2-2; D unclear. The material sequenced was peripheral blood. The clonotype was recovered from a woman aged 30 to 39 with COVID-19, enrolled during active disease. The CDR3 bases are TGTGCCAGCAGTTTTGCAGTGAACACCGGGGAGCTGTTTTTT. This translates into CASSFAVNTGELFF.